This T cell receptor beta chain was captured by sequencing in a study of regulatory T cells in long-lasting Graves disease. The authors built TCR beta libraries using iRepertoire HTBI primers and Arm-PCR of CDR3 regions. In TCRdb, the multiplex PCR reads were re-called with MiXCR into one record per CDR3 protein. The sample carries roughly 500,000 distinct CDR3 sequences, more than 10% recorded once. The V and J ends lost 11 bases and 3 bases, in that order; junction bases with no gene match: 2. The V gene's germline CDR1 is SNHLY and CDR2 FYNNEI. This CDR3 has 12 residues. This clonotype was recorded many times. Time point given: newly diagnosed GD, antithyroid drugs for less than 3 months. Scientists built the TCR library using RNA that was extracted from PBMCs. Separately, the same data were catalogued under a study of T cells in Graves' hyperthyroidism and ophthalmopathy.

Material: peripheral blood mononuclear cells (PBMCs), obtained at new diagnosis, from a patient treated with antithyroid drugs. The chain has TRBV2 and TRBJ2-1, with 9 bases fitting TRBD1. The sequence was obtained from a woman aged 25 to 39 with Graves disease. The CDR3 sequence: CAGGQGYNEQFF. For the CDR3, the DNA is TGTGCCGGGGGACAGGGCTACAATGAGCAGTTCTTC.